Listed below are T cell receptor beta chains from one sample, sequenced in a study of cytomegalovirus exposure and HLA in healthy donors. Profiled with immunoSEQ multiplex PCR; TCRdb holds only in-frame clones, not every one. Among approximately 150,000 clones listed, about two thirds were seen once. The sample consisted of PBMCs. The receptors originated from a man aged 25 to 40 in good health and CMV-seropositive. CDR3s include the opening cysteine and the closing phenylalanine or tryptophan. A D gene is named only where the DNA matches it firmly. Only some rows state a clone size, as once, few, many or a class for expanded clones.

CDR3aa: CASEGNGNTIYF
CDR3nt: TGTGCCAGCGAGGGTAATGGAAACACCATATATTTT
d_gene: -
v_gene: TRBV28
abundance: -
j_gene: TRBJ1-3

CDR3aa: CASSLGVIGGEKLFF
CDR3nt: TGTGCCAGCAGCTTAGGAGTGATCGGAGGGGAAAAACTGTTTTTT
d_gene: -
v_gene: TRBV7-9
abundance: -
j_gene: TRBJ1-4

CDR3aa: CASDPGTGGPPPGEQYF
CDR3nt: TGCGCCAGCGACCCAGGGACGGGAGGGCCTCCCCCGGGAGAGCAGTACTTC
d_gene: TRBD2
v_gene: TRBV5-1
abundance: -
j_gene: TRBJ2-7

CDR3aa: CASSRTGVADTQYF
CDR3nt: TGTGCCAGCAGCCGGACAGGGGTCGCAGATACGCAGTATTTT
d_gene: TRBD1
v_gene: TRBV7-3
abundance: few
j_gene: TRBJ2-3

CDR3aa: CASSIQGGTQPQHF
CDR3nt: TGTGCCAGTAGTATCCAAGGGGGCACTCAGCCCCAGCATTTT
d_gene: TRBD1
v_gene: TRBV19
abundance: -
j_gene: TRBJ1-5

CDR3aa: CASSSGTTGEQYF
CDR3nt: TGCGCCAGCAGCTCCGGGACTACCGGCGAGCAGTACTTC
d_gene: TRBD2
v_gene: TRBV5-1
abundance: -
j_gene: TRBJ2-7

CDR3aa: CASSYSIQGSTYEQYF
CDR3nt: TGTGCCAGCAGTTACTCGATACAGGGATCCACCTACGAGCAGTACTTC
d_gene: -
v_gene: TRBV6-5
abundance: -
j_gene: TRBJ2-7

CDR3aa: CASSPVLNNQPQHF
CDR3nt: TGTGCCAGCAGCCCAGTCCTCAACAATCAGCCCCAGCATTTT
d_gene: -
v_gene: TRBV7-9
abundance: -
j_gene: TRBJ1-5

CDR3aa: CASSPGGATYEQYF
CDR3nt: TGCGCCAGCAGCCCTGGGGGGGCCACCTACGAGCAGTACTTC
d_gene: -
v_gene: TRBV5-1
abundance: -
j_gene: TRBJ2-7

CDR3aa: CASTSQTGERNQPQHF
CDR3nt: TGTGCCAGCACTTCCCAGACAGGGGAACGGAATCAGCCCCAGCATTTT
d_gene: TRBD1
v_gene: TRBV28
abundance: few
j_gene: TRBJ1-5

CDR3aa: CASSFPGFVMGYTF
CDR3nt: TGTGCCAGCAGCTTCCCCGGTTTCGTGATGGGCTACACCTTC
d_gene: -
v_gene: TRBV7-9
abundance: once
j_gene: TRBJ1-2

CDR3aa: CASSPTNTEAFF
CDR3nt: TGTGCCAGCAGCCCCACTAACACTGAAGCTTTCTTT
d_gene: -
v_gene: TRBV7-9
abundance: few
j_gene: TRBJ1-1

CDR3aa: CASTIPNGANEKLFF
CDR3nt: TGTGCCAGCACGATACCAAACGGGGCTAATGAAAAACTGTTTTTT
d_gene: -
v_gene: TRBV6-1
abundance: -
j_gene: TRBJ1-4

CDR3aa: CAWSGANEQFF
CDR3nt: TGTGCCTGGAGCGGAGCCAATGAGCAGTTCTTC
d_gene: -
v_gene: TRBV30
abundance: -
j_gene: TRBJ2-1

CDR3aa: CASSKAGKNIQYF
CDR3nt: TGTGCCAGCAGCAAAGCGGGCAAAAACATTCAGTACTTC
d_gene: -
v_gene: TRBV5-4
abundance: few
j_gene: TRBJ2-4

CDR3aa: CASSLAGTGQARDIQYF
CDR3nt: TGTGCCAGCAGCTTAGCGGGGACAGGCCAGGCCCGGGACATTCAGTACTTC
d_gene: TRBD1
v_gene: TRBV7-9
abundance: -
j_gene: TRBJ2-4

CDR3aa: CASRVKAGVVHEQYF
CDR3nt: TGTGCCAGCAGGGTAAAAGCAGGGGTGGTTCACGAGCAGTACTTC
d_gene: -
v_gene: TRBV6-1
abundance: -
j_gene: TRBJ2-7

CDR3aa: CASSYSNPAGRGGYTF
CDR3nt: TGTGCCAGCAGTTACTCGAACCCCGCGGGCAGGGGCGGCTACACCTTC
d_gene: -
v_gene: TRBV6-5
abundance: once
j_gene: TRBJ1-2

CDR3aa: CASSIPGGKETQYF
CDR3nt: TGCGCCAGCAGTATTCCGGGAGGGAAAGAGACCCAGTACTTC
d_gene: TRBD2
v_gene: TRBV5-1
abundance: once
j_gene: TRBJ2-5

CDR3aa: CASSPLRYRQGISGNTIYF
CDR3nt: TGTGCCAGCAGCCCACTACGATACAGACAGGGAATCTCTGGAAACACCATATATTTT
d_gene: TRBD1
v_gene: TRBV28
abundance: once
j_gene: TRBJ1-3

CDR3aa: CASSPHGGTDQPQHF
CDR3nt: TGCGCCAGCAGCCCCCATGGGGGGACGGATCAGCCCCAGCATTTT
d_gene: -
v_gene: TRBV4-1
abundance: -
j_gene: TRBJ1-5

CDR3aa: CASRPGTDHTEAFF
CDR3nt: TGTGCCAGCAGGCCCGGGACAGACCACACTGAAGCTTTCTTT
d_gene: TRBD1
v_gene: TRBV6-1
abundance: -
j_gene: TRBJ1-1

CDR3aa: CASSERSYEQYF
CDR3nt: TGTGCCAGCAGTGAAAGATCCTACGAGCAGTACTTC
d_gene: -
v_gene: TRBV2
abundance: -
j_gene: TRBJ2-7

CDR3aa: CASNRPGTGNEKLFF
CDR3nt: TGTGCCAGTAACCGTCCCGGGACAGGGAATGAAAAACTGTTTTTT
d_gene: TRBD1
v_gene: TRBV19
abundance: -
j_gene: TRBJ1-4

CDR3aa: CASSSTSGSIQYF
CDR3nt: TGTGCCAGTAGCTCGACTAGCGGGAGCATTCAGTACTTC
d_gene: TRBD2
v_gene: TRBV19
abundance: -
j_gene: TRBJ2-4

CDR3aa: CASSMSYGNQPQHF
CDR3nt: TGTGCCAGTAGTATGAGCTACGGCAATCAGCCCCAGCATTTT
d_gene: -
v_gene: TRBV19
abundance: -
j_gene: TRBJ1-5

CDR3aa: CASSSGQGNYGYTF
CDR3nt: TGTGCCAGCAGCTCGGGACAGGGGAACTATGGCTACACCTTC
d_gene: TRBD1
v_gene: TRBV5-4
abundance: -
j_gene: TRBJ1-2

CDR3aa: CASTAGWQPQHF
CDR3nt: TGTGCCAGTACGGCAGGGTGGCAGCCCCAGCATTTT
d_gene: -
v_gene: TRBV19
abundance: -
j_gene: TRBJ1-5

CDR3aa: CASSRTAVEDFF
CDR3nt: TGTGCCAGCAGCCGTACCGCCGTGGAGGATTTCTTT
d_gene: -
v_gene: TRBV11-2
abundance: -
j_gene: TRBJ1-1

CDR3aa: CASSELGGRGTDTQYF
CDR3nt: TGCGCCAGCAGTGAGCTCGGCGGGAGGGGTACAGATACGCAGTATTTT
d_gene: TRBD2
v_gene: TRBV10-1
abundance: -
j_gene: TRBJ2-3

CDR3aa: CASSTGFSNQPQHF
CDR3nt: TGTGCCAGCAGCACAGGTTTTAGCAATCAGCCCCAGCATTTT
d_gene: -
v_gene: TRBV9
abundance: -
j_gene: TRBJ1-5

CDR3aa: CASSLRGDTEAFF
CDR3nt: TGTGCCAGCAGCTTACGGGGGGACACTGAAGCTTTCTTT
d_gene: -
v_gene: TRBV7-6
abundance: -
j_gene: TRBJ1-1

CDR3aa: CASSIVFQREAFF
CDR3nt: TGTGCCAGTAGTATAGTTTTCCAGCGTGAAGCTTTCTTT
d_gene: -
v_gene: TRBV19
abundance: -
j_gene: TRBJ1-1

CDR3aa: CASSPGTSGGGTQYF
CDR3nt: TGTGCCAGCAGCCCAGGGACTAGCGGGGGGGGTACGCAGTATTTT
d_gene: TRBD2
v_gene: TRBV28
abundance: -
j_gene: TRBJ2-3

CDR3aa: CASTEPTGPMGEAFF
CDR3nt: TGCGCCAGCACAGAGCCGACAGGCCCTATGGGAGAAGCTTTCTTT
d_gene: -
v_gene: TRBV5-1
abundance: -
j_gene: TRBJ1-1

CDR3aa: CASSQGLDSRETQYF
CDR3nt: TGCGCCAGCAGCCAAGGACTCGACTCCCGTGAGACCCAGTACTTC
d_gene: -
v_gene: TRBV4-1
abundance: few
j_gene: TRBJ2-5

CDR3aa: CASSEWDRGSYEQYF
CDR3nt: TGTGCCAGCAGTGAATGGGACAGGGGATCCTACGAGCAGTACTTC
d_gene: TRBD1
v_gene: TRBV25-1
abundance: once
j_gene: TRBJ2-7

CDR3aa: CASKRTSGSYNEQFF
CDR3nt: TGTGCCAGCAAACGGACTAGCGGGAGCTACAATGAGCAGTTCTTC
d_gene: TRBD2
v_gene: TRBV6-1
abundance: few
j_gene: TRBJ2-1

CDR3aa: CASSSNLPAGGEYEQYF
CDR3nt: TGTGCCAGCAGTTCCAACCTCCCAGCGGGAGGGGAGTACGAGCAGTACTTC
d_gene: TRBD2
v_gene: TRBV27
abundance: -
j_gene: TRBJ2-7

CDR3aa: CASRPTSGSIETQYF
CDR3nt: TGTGCCAGCAGGCCTACTAGCGGGAGTATCGAGACCCAGTACTTC
d_gene: TRBD2
v_gene: TRBV2
abundance: once
j_gene: TRBJ2-5

CDR3aa: CASSLYPGLYGYTF
CDR3nt: TGTGCCAGCAGCTTGTACCCGGGACTCTATGGCTACACCTTC
d_gene: -
v_gene: TRBV5-6
abundance: -
j_gene: TRBJ1-2